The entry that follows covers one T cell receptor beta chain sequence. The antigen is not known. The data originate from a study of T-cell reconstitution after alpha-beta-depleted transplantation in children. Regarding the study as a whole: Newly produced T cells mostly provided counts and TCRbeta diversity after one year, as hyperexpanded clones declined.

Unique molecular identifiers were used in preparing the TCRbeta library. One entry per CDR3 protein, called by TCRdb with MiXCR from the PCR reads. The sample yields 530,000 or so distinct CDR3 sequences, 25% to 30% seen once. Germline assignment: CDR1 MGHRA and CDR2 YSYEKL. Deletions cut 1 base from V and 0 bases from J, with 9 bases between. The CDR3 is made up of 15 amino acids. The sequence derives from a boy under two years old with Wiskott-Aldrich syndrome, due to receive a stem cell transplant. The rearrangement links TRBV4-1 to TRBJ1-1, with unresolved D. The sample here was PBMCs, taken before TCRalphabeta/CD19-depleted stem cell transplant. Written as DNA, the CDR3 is TGCGCCAGCAGCCAAGCCTCCCAAGTGAACACTGAAGCTTTCTTT. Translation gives CASSQASQVNTEAFF.